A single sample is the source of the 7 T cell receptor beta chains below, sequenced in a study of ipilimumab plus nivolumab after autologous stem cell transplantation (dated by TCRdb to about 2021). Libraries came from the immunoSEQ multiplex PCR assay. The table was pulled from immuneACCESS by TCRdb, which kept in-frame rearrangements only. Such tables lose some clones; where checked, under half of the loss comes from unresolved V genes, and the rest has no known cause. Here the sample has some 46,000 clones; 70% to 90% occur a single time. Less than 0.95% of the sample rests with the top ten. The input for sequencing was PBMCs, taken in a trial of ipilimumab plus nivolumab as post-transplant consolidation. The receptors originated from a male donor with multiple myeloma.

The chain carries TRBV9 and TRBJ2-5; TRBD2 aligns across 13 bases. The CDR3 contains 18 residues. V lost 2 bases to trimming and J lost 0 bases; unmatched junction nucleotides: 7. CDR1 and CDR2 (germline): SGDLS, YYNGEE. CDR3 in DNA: TGTGCCAGCAGCGTTGGGACTAGCGGGGTGCCGTACCAAGAGACCCAGTACTTC. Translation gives CASSVGTSGVPYQETQYF.

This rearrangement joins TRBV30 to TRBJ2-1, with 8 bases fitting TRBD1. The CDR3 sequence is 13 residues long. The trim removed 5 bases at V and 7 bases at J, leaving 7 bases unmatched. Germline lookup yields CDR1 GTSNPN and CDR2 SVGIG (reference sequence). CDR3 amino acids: CAWDPRGLNEQFF. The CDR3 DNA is TGTGCCTGGGACCCCAGGGGGCTGAATGAGCAGTTCTTC.

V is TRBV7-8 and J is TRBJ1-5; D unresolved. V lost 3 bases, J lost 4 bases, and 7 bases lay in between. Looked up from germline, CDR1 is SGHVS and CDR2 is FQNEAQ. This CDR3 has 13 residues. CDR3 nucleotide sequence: TGTGCCAGCAGCTTTACGGGAAATCAGCCCCAGCATTTT. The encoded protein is CASSFTGNQPQHF. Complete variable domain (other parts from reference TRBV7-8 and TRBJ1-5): GAGVSQSPRYKVAKRGQDVALRCDPISGHVSLFWYQQALGQGPEFLTYFQNEAQLDKSGLPSDRFFAERPEGSVSTLKIQRTQQEDSAVYLCASSFTGNQPQHFGDGTRLSIL.

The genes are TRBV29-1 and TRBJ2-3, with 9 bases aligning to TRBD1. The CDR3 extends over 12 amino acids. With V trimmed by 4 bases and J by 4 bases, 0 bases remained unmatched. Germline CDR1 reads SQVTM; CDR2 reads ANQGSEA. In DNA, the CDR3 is TGCAGCGTTGGACAGGGGGCAGATACGCAGTATTTT. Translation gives CSVGQGADTQYF.

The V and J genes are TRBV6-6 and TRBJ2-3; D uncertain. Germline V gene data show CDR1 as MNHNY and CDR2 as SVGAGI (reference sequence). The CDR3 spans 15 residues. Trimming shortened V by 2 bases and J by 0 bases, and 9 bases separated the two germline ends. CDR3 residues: CASSYLGTSTDTQYF. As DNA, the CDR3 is TGTGCCAGCAGTTACCTGGGAACTAGCACAGATACGCAGTATTTT.

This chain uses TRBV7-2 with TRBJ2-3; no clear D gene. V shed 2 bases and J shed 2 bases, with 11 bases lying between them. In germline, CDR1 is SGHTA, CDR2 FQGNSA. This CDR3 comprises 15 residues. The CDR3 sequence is CASSLSLANTDTQYF. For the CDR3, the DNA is TGTGCCAGCAGCTTATCGTTAGCAAACACAGATACGCAGTATTTT. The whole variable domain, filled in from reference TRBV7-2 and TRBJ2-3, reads GAGVSQSPSNKVTEKGKDVELRCDPISGHTALYWYRQSLGQGLEFLIYFQGNSAPDKSGLPSDRFSAERTGGSVSTLTIQRTQQEDSAVYLCASSLSLANTDTQYFGPGTRLTVL.

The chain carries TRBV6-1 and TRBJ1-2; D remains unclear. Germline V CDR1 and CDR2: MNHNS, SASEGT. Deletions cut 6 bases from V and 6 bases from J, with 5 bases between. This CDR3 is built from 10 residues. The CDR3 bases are TGTGCCAGCAGCCGGGATGGCTACACCTTC. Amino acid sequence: CASSRDGYTF.